Sequencing of this T cell receptor beta chain was carried out in a study of T-cell memory formation after mild COVID-19. Study overall: For the most part, TCR clusters were specific to one donor.

TCRdb independently ran MiXCR on the 5' RACE reads; one entry per CDR3 protein. This sample has tens of thousands of distinct CDR3 sequences, with less than 15% found just once. Trimming cost V 2 bases and J 9 bases, with 7 bases left between them. The CDR3 sequence is 12 residues long. From germline, CDR1 is SGHTA and CDR2 FQGNSA. The V call is TRBV7-2, the J call TRBJ2-2; D possibly matches TRBD1 or TRBD2 (5 bases each). The specimen was PBMCs or a T cell subset sorted from them (not recorded which). The receptor was isolated from a man younger than 35 who had mild COVID-19 (a few samples of this study predate the infection). Cell type and time point are not known. Here the CDR3 DNA reads TGTGCCAGCAGCTTAAGGGACCGGGAGCTGTTTTTT. It yields the protein CASSLRDRELFF. The whole variable domain, remainder taken from reference TRBV7-2 and TRBJ2-2, is GAGVSQSPSNKVTEKGKDVELRCDPISGHTALYWYRQSLGQGLEFLIYFQGNSAPDKSGLPSDRFSAERTGGSVSTLTIQRTQQEDSAVYLCASSLRDRELFFGEGSRLTVL.